This TCR beta chain was recorded in a study of T cell changes during pregnancy in multiple sclerosis. Germline V lookup: CDR1 SGHNT, CDR2 YENEEA. The trim removed 5 bases at V and 9 bases at J, leaving 16 bases unmatched. This CDR3 has 18 residues. Measured with immunoSEQ multiplex PCR; TCRdb has only the in-frame clones, and not every one. The sample has 50,000 or so clones; approximately 95% are singletons. In its sample, this clone was seen once. The material sequenced was CD4+ T cells from peripheral blood mononuclear cells, taken in the third trimester of pregnancy. The chain is built from TRBV11-3 and TRBJ2-4, with 13 bases identical to TRBD2. The clonotype originates from a female donor with multiple sclerosis, enrolled in a pregnancy study. CDR3 amino acids: CASSPGLAGEGGGGIQYF. The DNA of the CDR3 is TGTGCCAGCAGCCCCGGACTAGCGGGAGAGGGGGGAGGGGGCATTCAGTACTTC.